The entry below gives a single T cell receptor beta chain sequence along with its context. Antigen specificity is unknown. The data belong to a study of shared clonotypes between healthy human individuals. About the study: The plates for each donor numbered three CD4 naive, three CD4 memory, two CD8 naive and one CD8 memory.

Evenly divided among several immunoSEQ plates was the genomic DNA of each subset. The method was immunoSEQ multiplex PCR; TCRdb's version includes in-frame clones alone and lacks a portion of them. The data hold approximately 350,000 clones, with around 67% observed a single time. V lost 5 bases and J 0 bases, leaving 14 bases between the germline ends. The V gene's germline CDR1 is SGHAT and CDR2 FQNNGV. The CDR3 is 16 residues long. Findings of the study overall: The diversity represented, both genetic and in exposure history, was limited by few donors. Sequencing depth was a factor that was expected to affect clonotype sharing among donors.

The receptor was derived from a man aged 25-40 years in good health. This chain connects TRBV11-2 to TRBJ2-1; no reliable D call. The sequenced material came from memory CD4+ T cells sorted from blood. Described subset: CD45RA-negative fraction. CDR3 in amino acids: CASSGPVADSYNEQFF. The CDR3 coding sequence is TGTGCCAGCAGCGGACCAGTGGCAGACTCCTACAATGAGCAGTTCTTC. The whole variable domain, remainder taken from reference TRBV11-2 and TRBJ2-1, is EAGVAQSPRYKIIEKRQSVAFWCNPISGHATLYWYQQILGQGPKLLIQFQNNGVVDDSQLPKDRFSAERLKGVDSTLKIQPAKLEDSAVYLCASSGPVADSYNEQFFGPGTRLTVL.